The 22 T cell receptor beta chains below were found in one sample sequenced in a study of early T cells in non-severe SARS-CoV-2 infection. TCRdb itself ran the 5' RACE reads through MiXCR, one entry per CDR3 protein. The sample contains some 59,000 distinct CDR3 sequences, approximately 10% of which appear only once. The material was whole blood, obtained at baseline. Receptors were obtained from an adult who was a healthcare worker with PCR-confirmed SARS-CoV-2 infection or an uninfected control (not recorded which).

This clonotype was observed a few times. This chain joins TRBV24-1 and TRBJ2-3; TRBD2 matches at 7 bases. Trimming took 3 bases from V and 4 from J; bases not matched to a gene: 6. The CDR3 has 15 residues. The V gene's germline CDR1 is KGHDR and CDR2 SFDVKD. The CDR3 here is CATSDVAGAADTQYF. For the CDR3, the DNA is TGTGCCACCAGTGATGTTGCGGGAGCCGCAGATACGCAGTATTTT.

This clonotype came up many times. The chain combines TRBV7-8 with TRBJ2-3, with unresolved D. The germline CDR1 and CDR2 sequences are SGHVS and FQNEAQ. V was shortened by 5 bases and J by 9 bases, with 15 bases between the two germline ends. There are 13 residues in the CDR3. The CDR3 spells CASSTGLVGTQYF. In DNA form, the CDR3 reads TGTGCCAGCAGCACCGGTCTGGTGGGGACGCAGTATTTT.

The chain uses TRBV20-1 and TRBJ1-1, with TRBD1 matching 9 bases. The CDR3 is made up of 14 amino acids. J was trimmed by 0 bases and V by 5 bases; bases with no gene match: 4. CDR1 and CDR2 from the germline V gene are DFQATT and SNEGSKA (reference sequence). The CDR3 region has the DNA TGCAGTGCTCCACAGGGGGCTATGAACACTGAAGCTTTCTTT. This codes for CSAPQGAMNTEAFF.

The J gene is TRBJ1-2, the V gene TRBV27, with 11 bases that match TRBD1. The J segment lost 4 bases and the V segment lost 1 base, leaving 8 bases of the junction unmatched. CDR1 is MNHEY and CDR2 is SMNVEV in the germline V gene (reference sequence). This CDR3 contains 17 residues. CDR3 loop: CASSLFMDRGRSYGYTF. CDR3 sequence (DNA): TGTGCCAGCAGTTTATTCATGGACAGGGGGCGTTCCTATGGCTACACCTTC.

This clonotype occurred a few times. The CDR3 DNA is TGCAGTGCTCCCCGAGGGACGGAGACCCAGTACTTC. Protein product: CSAPRGTETQYF. The chain recombines TRBV20-1 with TRBJ2-5; D tentatively reads TRBD1 or TRBD2 (5 bases each). Trimming took off 5 bases at V and 5 bases at J, with 12 bases between the two ends. This CDR3 comprises 12 residues. The germline V gene has CDR1 DFQATT and CDR2 SNEGSKA (reference sequence).

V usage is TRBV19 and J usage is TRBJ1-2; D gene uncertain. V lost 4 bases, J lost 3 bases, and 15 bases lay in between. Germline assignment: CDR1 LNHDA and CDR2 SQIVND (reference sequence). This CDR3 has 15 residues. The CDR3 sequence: CASSTRGVWDYGYTF. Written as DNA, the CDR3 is TGTGCCAGTAGTACAAGAGGCGTCTGGGACTATGGCTACACCTTC.

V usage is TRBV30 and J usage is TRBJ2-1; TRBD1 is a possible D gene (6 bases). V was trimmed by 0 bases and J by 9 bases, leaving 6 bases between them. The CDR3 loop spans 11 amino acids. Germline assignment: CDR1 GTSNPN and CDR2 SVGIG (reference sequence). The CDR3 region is CAWSVQGEQFF. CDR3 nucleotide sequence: TGTGCCTGGAGTGTACAGGGTGAGCAGTTCTTC. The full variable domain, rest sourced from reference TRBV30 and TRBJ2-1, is SQTIHQWPATLVQPVGSPLSLECTVEGTSNPNLYWYRQAAGRGLQLLFYSVGIGQISSEVPQNLSASRPQDRQFILSSKKLLLSDSGFYLCAWSVQGEQFFGPGTRLTVL.

Here the CDR3 DNA reads TGTGCCAGCAGCCGGACTAGCAATGAGCAGTTCTTC. Translated, it gives CASSRTSNEQFF. The genes are TRBV7-9 and TRBJ2-1; 7 positions agree with TRBD2. The germline V gene has CDR1 SEHNR and CDR2 FQNEAQ (reference sequence). V trimming: 5 bases; J trimming: 6 bases; junction bases outside the gene matches: 1. The CDR3 runs 12 residues.

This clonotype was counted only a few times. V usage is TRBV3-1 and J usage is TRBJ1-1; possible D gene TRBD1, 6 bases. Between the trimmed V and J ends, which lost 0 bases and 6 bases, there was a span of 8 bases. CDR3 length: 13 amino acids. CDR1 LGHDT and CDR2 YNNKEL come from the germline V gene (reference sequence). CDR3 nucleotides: TGTGCCAGCAGCCAAGAGGGGGCCGCTGAAGCTTTCTTT. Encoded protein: CASSQEGAAEAFF.

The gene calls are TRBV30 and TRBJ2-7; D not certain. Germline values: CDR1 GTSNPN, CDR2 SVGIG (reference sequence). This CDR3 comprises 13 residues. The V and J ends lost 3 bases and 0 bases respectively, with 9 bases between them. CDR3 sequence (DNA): TGTGCCTGGAGGCGGCCCGGCTCCTACGAGCAGTACTTC. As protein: CAWRRPGSYEQYF.

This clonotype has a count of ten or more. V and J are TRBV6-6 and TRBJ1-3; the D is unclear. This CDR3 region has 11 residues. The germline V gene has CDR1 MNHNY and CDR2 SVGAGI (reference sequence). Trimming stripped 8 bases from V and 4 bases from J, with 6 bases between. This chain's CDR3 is CASEGGNTIYF. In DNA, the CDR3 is TGTGCCAGCGAAGGGGGAAACACCATATATTTT.

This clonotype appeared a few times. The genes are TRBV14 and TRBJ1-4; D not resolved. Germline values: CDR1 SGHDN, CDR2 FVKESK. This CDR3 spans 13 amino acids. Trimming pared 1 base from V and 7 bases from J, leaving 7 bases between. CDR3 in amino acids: CASSQAVGEKLFF. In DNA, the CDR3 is TGTGCCAGCAGCCAAGCAGTGGGTGAAAAACTGTTTTTT.

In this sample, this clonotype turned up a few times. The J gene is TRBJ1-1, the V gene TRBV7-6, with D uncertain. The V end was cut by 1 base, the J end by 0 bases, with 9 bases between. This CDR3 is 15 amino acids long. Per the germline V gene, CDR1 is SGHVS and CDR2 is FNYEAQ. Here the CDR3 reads CASSLDEGLNTEAFF. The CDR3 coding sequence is TGTGCCAGCAGCTTAGACGAGGGTTTGAACACTGAAGCTTTCTTT.

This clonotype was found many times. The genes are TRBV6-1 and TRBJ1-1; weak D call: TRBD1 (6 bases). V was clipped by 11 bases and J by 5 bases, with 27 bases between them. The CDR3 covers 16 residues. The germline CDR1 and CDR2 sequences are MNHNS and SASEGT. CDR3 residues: CALTPLPGQGWTEAFF. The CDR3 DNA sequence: TGTGCCCTGACCCCCCTACCAGGGCAGGGGTGGACTGAAGCTTTCTTT.

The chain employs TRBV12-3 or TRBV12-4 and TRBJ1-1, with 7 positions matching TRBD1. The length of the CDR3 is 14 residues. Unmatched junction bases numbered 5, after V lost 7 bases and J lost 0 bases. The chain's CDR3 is CASTRDSLNTEAFF. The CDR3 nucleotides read TGTGCCAGCACCAGGGACAGTTTGAACACTGAAGCTTTCTTT.

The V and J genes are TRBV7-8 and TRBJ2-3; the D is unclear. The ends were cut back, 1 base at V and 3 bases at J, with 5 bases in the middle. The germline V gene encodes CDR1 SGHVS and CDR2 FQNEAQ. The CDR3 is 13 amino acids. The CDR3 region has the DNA TGTGCCAGCAGCTTAGAGAGAACAGATACGCAGTATTTT. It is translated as CASSLERTDTQYF.

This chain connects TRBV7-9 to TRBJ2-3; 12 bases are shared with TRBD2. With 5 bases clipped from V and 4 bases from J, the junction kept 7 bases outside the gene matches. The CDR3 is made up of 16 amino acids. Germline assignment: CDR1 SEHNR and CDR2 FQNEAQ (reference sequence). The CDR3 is CASSPPSGRDPDTQYF. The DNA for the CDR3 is TGTGCCAGCAGCCCCCCTAGCGGGAGGGACCCAGATACGCAGTATTTT.

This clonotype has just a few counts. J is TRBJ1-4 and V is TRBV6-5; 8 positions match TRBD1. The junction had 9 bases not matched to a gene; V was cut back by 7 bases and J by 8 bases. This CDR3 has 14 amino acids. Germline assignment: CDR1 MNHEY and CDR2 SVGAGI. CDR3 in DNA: TGTGCCAGCACCCGACAGGGGTCGGGCGAAAAACTGTTTTTT. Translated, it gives CASTRQGSGEKLFF.

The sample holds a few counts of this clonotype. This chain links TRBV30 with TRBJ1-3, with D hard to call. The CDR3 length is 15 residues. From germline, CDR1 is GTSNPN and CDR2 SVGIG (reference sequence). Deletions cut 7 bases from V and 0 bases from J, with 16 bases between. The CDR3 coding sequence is TGTGCCTCCACCCCCCCGTGGCGCTCTGGAAACACCATATATTTT. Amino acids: CASTPPWRSGNTIYF.

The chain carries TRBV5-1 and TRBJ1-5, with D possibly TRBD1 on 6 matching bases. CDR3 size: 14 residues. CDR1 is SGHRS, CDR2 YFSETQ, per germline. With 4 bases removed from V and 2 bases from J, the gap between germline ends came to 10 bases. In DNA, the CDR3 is TGCGCCAGCAGCGCGGACAGCCGCAATCAGCCCCAGCATTTT. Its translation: CASSADSRNQPQHF. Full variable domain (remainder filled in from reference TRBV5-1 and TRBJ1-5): KAGVTQTPRYLIKTRGQQVTLSCSPISGHRSVSWYQQTPGQGLQFLFEYFSETQRNKGNFPGRFSGRQFSNSRSEMNVSTLELGDSALYLCASSADSRNQPQHFGDGTRLSIL.

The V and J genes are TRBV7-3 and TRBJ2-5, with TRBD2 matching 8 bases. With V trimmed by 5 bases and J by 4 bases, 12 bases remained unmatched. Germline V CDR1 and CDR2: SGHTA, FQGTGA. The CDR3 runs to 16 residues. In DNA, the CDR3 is TGTGCCAGCAGCCCACTTGGCGGGGGGACTCGAGAGACCCAGTACTTC. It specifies CASSPLGGGTRETQYF.

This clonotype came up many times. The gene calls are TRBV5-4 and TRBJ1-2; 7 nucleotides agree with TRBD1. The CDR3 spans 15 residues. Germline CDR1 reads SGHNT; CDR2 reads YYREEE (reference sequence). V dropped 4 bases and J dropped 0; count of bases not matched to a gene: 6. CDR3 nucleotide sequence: TGTGCCAGCAGCCGGGGGACAGACTCTAACTATGGCTACACCTTC. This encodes CASSRGTDSNYGYTF.